This TCR beta chain came from a study of shared clonotypes between healthy human individuals. Germline trimming cut 7 bases from V and 8 bases from J; bases unmatched to any gene: 13. This CDR3 contains 15 residues. The germline CDR1 and CDR2 sequences are LNHDA and SQIVND (reference sequence). Assay used: immunoSEQ multiplex PCR; TCRdb lists only in-frame clones, some missing. The repertoire holds about 520,000 clones, with more than 95% as singletons. Sequenced material: naive CD4+ T cells sorted from blood. This sample's subset: CD45RA+ positively selected. The receptor was derived from a woman younger than 45 in good health. This chain links TRBV19 with TRBJ2-3; TRBD2 matches 9 bases. The chain's CDR3 is CASKTRGPTSGTQYF. CDR3 bases: TGTGCCAGTAAAACCCGGGGCCCGACTAGCGGTACGCAGTATTTT.